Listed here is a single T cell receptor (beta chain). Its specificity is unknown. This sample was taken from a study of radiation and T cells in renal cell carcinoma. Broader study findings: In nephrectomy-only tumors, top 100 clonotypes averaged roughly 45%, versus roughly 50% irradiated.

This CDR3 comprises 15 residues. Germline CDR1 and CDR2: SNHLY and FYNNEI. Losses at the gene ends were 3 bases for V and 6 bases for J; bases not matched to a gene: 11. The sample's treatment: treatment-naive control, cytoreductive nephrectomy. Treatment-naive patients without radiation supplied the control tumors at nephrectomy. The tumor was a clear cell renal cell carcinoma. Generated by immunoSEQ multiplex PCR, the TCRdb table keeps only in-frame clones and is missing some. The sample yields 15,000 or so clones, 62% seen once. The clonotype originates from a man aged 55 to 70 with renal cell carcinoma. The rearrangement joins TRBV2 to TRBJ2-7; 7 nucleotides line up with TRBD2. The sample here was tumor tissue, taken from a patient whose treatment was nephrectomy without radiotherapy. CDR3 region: CASSDRGRAGPEQYF. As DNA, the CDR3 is TGTGCCAGCAGTGACCGCGGGAGAGCGGGCCCCGAGCAGTACTTC. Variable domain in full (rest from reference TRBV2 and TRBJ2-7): EPEVTQTPSHQVTQMGQEVILRCVPISNHLYFYWYRQILGQKVEFLVSFYNNEISEKSEIFDDQFSVERPDGSNFTLKIRSTKLEDSAMYFCASSDRGRAGPEQYFGPGTRLTVT.